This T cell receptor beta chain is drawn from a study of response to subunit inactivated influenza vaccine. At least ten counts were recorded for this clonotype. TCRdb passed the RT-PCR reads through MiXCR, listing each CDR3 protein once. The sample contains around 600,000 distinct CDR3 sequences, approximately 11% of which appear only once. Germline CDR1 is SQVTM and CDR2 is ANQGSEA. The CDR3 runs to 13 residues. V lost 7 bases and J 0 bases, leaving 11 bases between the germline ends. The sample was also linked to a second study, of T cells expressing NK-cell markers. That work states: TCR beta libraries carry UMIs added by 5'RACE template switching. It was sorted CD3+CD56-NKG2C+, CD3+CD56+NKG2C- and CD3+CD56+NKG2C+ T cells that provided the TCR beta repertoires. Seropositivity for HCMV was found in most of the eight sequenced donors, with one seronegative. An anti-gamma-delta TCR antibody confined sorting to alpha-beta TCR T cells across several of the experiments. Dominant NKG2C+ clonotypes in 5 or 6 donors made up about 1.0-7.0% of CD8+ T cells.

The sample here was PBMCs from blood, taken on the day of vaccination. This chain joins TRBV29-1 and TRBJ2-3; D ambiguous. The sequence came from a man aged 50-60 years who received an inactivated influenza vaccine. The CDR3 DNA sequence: TGCAGCGAGAGAAAGGGAAGCACAGATACGCAGTATTTT. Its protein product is CSERKGSTDTQYF.